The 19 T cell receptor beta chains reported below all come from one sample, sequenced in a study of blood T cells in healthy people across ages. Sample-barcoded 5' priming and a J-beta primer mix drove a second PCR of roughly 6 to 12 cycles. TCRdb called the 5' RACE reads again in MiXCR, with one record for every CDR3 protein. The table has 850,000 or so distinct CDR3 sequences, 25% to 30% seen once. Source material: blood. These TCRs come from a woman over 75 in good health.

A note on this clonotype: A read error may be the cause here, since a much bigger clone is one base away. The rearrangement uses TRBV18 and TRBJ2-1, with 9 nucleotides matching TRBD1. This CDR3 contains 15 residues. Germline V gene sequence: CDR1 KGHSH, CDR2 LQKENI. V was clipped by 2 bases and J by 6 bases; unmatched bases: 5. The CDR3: CASSPRQGVSNEQFF. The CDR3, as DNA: TGTGCCAGCTCACCAAGACAGGGGGTAAGCAATGAGCAGTTCTTC.

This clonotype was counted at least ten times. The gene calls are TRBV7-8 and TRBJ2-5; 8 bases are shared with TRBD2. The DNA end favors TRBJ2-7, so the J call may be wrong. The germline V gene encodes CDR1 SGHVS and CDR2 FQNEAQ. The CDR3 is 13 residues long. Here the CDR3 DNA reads TGTGCCAGCAGCCGGGGACTAGTGGACGAGCAGTACTTC. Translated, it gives CASSRGLVDEQYF.

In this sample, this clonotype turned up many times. The CDR3 sequence: CASSLDVGHGYTF. DNA for the CDR3: TGTGCCAGCAGCTTGGATGTTGGACATGGCTACACCTTC. The rearrangement uses TRBV7-9 and TRBJ1-2; no clear D. This CDR3 region has 13 residues. Trimming left V 3 bases short and J 6 bases short, with 11 bases between. Germline V CDR1 and CDR2: SEHNR, FQNEAQ (reference sequence).

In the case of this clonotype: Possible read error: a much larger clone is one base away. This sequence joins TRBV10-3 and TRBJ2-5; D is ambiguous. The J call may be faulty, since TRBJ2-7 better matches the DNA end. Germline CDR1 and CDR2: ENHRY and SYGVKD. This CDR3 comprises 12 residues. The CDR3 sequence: CATSGPQAEQYF. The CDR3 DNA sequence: TGTGCCACCAGTGGGCCTCAGGCCGAGCAGTACTTC.

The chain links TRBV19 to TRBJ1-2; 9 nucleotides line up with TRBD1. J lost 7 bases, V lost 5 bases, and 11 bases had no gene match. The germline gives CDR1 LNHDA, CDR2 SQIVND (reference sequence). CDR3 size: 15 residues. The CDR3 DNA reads TGTGCCAGTAGTTCTTCCGGGACAGGGCCCGTTGGCTACACCTTC. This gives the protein CASSSSGTGPVGYTF.

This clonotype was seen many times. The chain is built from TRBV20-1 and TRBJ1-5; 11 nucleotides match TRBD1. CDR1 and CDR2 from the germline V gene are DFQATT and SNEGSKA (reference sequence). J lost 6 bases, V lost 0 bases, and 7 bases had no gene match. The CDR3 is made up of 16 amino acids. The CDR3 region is CSARDASGQGGQPQHF. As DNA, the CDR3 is TGCAGTGCTAGAGATGCTTCGGGACAGGGGGGTCAGCCCCAGCATTTT.

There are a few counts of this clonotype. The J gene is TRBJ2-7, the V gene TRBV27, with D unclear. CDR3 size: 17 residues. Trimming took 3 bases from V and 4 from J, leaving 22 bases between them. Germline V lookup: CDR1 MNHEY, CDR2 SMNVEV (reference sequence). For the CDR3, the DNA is TGTGCCAGCAGTTTCGTCACATTTTGTAAGGGCGAATACGAGCAGTACTTC. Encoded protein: CASSFVTFCKGEYEQYF.

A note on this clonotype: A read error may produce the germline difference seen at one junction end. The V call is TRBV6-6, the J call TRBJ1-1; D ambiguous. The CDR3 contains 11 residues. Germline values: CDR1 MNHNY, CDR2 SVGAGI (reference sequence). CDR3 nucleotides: TGTGTCAGCAGTCCAAACACTGAAGCTTTCTTT. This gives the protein CVSSPNTEAFF.

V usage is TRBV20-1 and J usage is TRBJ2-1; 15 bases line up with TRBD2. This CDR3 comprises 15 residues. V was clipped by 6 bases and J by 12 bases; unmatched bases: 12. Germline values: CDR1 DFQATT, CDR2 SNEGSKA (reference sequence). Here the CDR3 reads CSAPGTSGGLGGQFF. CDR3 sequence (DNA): TGCAGTGCACCCGGGACTAGCGGGGGGCTCGGTGGGCAGTTCTTC.

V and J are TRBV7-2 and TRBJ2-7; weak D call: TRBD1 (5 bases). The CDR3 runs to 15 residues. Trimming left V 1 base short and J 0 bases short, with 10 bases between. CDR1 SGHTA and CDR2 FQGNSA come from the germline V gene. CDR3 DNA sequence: TGTGCCAGCAGCTTAGTCTTAGGGGCCTCCTACGAGCAGTACTTC. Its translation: CASSLVLGASYEQYF. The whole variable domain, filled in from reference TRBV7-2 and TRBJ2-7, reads GAGVSQSPSNKVTEKGKDVELRCDPISGHTALYWYRQSLGQGLEFLIYFQGNSAPDKSGLPSDRFSAERTGGSVSTLTIQRTQQEDSAVYLCASSLVLGASYEQYFGPGTRLTVT.

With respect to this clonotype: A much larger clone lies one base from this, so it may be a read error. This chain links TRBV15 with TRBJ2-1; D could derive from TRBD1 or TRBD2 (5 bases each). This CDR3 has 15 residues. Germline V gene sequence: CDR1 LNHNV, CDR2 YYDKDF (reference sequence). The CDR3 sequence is CATSLGRDAGGEQVF. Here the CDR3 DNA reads TGTGCCACCAGTCTGGGCCGGGACGCAGGCGGTGAGCAGGTCTTC.

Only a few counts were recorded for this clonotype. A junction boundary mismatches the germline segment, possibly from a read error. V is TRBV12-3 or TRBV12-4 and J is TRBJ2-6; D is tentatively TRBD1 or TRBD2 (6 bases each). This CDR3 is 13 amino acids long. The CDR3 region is CASSPSGANVPTF. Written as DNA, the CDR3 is TGTGCCAGCAGCCCCTCGGGGGCCAACGTCCCGACTTTC.

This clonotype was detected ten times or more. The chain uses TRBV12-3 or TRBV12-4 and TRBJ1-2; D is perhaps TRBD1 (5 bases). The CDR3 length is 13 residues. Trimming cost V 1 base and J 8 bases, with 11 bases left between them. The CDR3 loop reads CASSLGRVKGYTF. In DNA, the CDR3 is TGTGCCAGCAGTTTAGGCAGGGTAAAGGGCTACACCTTC.

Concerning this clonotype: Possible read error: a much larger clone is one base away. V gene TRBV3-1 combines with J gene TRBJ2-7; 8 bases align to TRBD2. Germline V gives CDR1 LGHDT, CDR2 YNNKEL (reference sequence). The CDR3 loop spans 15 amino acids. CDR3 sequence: CVSSQASGGSFEQYF. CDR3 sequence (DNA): TGTGTCAGCAGCCAAGCCAGCGGGGGAAGTTTCGAGCAGTACTTC.

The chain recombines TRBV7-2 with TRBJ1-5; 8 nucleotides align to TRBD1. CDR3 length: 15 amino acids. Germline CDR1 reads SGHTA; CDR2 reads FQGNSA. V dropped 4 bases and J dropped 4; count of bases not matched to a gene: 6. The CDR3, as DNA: TGTGCCAGCAGCTGGCGTTGGACAGGGAATCAGCCCCAGCATTTT. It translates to CASSWRWTGNQPQHF.

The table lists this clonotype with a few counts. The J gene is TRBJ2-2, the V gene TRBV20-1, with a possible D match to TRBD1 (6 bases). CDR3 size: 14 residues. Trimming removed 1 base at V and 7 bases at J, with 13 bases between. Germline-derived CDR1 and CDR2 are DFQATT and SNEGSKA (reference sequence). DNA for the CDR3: TGCAGTGCTAGAGCTACAGGGAGAAGCGGGGAGCTGTTTTTT. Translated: CSARATGRSGELFF.

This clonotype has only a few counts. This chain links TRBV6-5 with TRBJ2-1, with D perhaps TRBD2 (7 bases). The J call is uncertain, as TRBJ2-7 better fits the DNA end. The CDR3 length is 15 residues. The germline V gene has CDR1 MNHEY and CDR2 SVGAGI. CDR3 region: CASRSGGTYYNEQYF. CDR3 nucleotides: TGTGCCAGCAGGTCCGGGGGGACATACTACAATGAGCAGTACTTC.

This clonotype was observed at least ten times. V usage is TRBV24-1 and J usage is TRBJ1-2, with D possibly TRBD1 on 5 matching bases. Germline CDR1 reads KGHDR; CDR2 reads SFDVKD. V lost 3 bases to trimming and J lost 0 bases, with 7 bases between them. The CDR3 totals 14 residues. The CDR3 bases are TGTGCCACCAGTGATACGGGGGCTAACTATGGCTACACCTTC. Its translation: CATSDTGANYGYTF.

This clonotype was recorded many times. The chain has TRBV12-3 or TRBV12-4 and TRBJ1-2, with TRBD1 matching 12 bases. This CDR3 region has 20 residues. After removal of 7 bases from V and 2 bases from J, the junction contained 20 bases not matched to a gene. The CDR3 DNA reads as TGTGCCAGCACCACCTTTGGGAAAACCGGGACAGGGGGCAAAAACTATGGCTACACCTTC. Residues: CASTTFGKTGTGGKNYGYTF.